The following is a T cell receptor (beta chain) sequence with its context. Its antigen is not known. The data were taken from a study of cytomegalovirus exposure and HLA in healthy donors. For the study at large: The roughly 130 validation repertoires used the same platform as the roughly 670 first-cohort repertoires, a later analysis reported. Study-wide points: That first-cohort TCR clusters tended to co-occur in the roughly 130 validation repertoires was found in a later analysis.

This CDR3 comprises 13 residues. V was shortened by 3 bases and J by 5 bases, with 7 bases between the two germline ends. CDR1 is SGHTA and CDR2 is FQGNSA in the germline V gene. Sequenced by immunoSEQ multiplex PCR; TCRdb stores in-frame clones only, minus some. The sample lists some 150,000 clones, 88% occurring once. This chain connects TRBV7-2 to TRBJ2-2; tentatively, D is TRBD1 (6 bases). The sequence derives from a man aged 18 to 30 in good health and CMV-seronegative. Source material: PBMCs. CDR3 DNA sequence: TGTGCCAGCAGCTTCGGACAGACCGGGGAGCTGTTTTTT. It translates to CASSFGQTGELFF.